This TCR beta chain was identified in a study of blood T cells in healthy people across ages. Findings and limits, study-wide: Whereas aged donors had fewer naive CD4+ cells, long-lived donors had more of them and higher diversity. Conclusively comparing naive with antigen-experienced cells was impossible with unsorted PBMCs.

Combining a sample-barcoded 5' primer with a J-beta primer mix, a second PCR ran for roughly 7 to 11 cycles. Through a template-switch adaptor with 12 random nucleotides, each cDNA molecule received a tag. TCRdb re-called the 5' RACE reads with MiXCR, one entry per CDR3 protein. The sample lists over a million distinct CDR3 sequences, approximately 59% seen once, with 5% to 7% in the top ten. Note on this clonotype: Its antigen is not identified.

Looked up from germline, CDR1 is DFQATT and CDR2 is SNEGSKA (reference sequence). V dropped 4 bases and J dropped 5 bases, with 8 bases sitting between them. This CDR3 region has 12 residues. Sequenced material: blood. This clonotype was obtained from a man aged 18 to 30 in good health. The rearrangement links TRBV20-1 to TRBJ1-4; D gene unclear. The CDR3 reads CSAKSKNEKLFF. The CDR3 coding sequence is TGCAGTGCTAAGTCCAAAAATGAAAAACTGTTTTTT.